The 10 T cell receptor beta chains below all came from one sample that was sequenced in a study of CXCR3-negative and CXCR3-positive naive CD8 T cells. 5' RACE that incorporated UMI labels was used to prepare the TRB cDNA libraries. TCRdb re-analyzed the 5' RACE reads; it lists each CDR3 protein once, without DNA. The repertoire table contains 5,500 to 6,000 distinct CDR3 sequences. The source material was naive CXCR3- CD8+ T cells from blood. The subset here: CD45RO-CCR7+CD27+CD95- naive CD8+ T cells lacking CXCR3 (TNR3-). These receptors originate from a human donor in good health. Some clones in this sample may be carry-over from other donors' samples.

CDR3 amino acids: CASSQYGQGNQPQHF. The V and J genes are TRBV4-1 and TRBJ1-5; the D call of TRBD1 rests on TCRdb alone, since no DNA is present to check it. The CDR3 length is 15 residues. Germline V lookup: CDR1 MGHRA, CDR2 YSYEKL.

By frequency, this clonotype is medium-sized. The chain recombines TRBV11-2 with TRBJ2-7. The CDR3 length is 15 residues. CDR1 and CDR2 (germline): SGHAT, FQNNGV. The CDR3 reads CASSWMLTDSYEQYF.

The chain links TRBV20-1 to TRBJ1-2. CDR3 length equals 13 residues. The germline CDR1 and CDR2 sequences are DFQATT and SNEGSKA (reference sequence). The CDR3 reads CSARDIGTYGYTF.

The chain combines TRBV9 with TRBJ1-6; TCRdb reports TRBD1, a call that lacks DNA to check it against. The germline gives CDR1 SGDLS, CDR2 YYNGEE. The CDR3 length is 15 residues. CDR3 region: CASSVDPLGASPLHF.

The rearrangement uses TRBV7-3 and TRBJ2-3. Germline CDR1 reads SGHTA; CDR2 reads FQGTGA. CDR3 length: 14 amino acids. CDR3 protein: CASSHDTFTDTQYF.

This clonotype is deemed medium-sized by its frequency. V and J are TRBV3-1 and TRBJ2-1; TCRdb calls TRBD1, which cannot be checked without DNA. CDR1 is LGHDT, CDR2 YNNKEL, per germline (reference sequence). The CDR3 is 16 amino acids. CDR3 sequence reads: CASSFKGGSSYNEQFF.

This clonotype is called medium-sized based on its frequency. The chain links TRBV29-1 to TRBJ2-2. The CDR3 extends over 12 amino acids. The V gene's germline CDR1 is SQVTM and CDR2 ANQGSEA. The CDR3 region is CSVYKNTGELFF.

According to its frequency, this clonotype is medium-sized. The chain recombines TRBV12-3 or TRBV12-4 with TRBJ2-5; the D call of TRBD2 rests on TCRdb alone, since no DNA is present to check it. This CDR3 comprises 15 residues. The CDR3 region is CASSSILADQETQYF.

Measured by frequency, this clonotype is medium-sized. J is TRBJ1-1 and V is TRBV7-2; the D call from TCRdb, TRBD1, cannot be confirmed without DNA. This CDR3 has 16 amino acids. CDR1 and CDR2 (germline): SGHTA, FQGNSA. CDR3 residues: CASSSLVGVANTEAFF. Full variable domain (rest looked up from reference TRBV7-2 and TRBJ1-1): GAGVSQSPSNKVTEKGKDVELRCDPISGHTALYWYRQSLGQGLEFLIYFQGNSAPDKSGLPSDRFSAERTGGSVSTLTIQRTQQEDSAVYLCASSSLVGVANTEAFFGQGTRLTVV.

Here the CDR3 reads CASSYSGEDRSYEQYF. V gene TRBV6-5 combines with J gene TRBJ2-7. Germline CDR1 and CDR2: MNHEY and SVGAGI. This CDR3 has 16 residues.